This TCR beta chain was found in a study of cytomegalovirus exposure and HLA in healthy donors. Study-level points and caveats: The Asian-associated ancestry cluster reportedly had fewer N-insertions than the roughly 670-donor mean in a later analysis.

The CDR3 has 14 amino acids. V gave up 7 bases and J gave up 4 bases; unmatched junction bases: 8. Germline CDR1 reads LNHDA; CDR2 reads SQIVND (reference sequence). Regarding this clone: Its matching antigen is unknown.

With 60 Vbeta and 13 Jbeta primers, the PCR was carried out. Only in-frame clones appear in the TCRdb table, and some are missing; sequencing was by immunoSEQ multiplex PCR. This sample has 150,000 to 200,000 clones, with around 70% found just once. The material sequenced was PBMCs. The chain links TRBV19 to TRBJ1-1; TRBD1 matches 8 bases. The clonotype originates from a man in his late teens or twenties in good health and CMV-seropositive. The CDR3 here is CASTLRTGLTEAFF. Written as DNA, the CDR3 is TGTGCCAGTACCCTACGGACAGGGCTCACTGAAGCTTTCTTT.